Each of the 6 T cell receptor beta chains below was sequenced from the same sample in a study of T cell responses to AZD1222 COVID-19 vaccine. Repertoires were generated with immunoSEQ multiplex PCR, while TCRdb's copy carries only in-frame clones and drops some. The repertoire consists of 40,000 to 55,000 clones, with around 90% occurring once and the leading ten covering 1.1%. The material was peripheral blood, obtained 28 days after the second AZD1222 dose. The receptor source for this set is an adult who received the AZD1222 COVID-19 vaccine.

The CDR3 sequence is CASSSARIEKLFF. In DNA form, the CDR3 reads TGTGCCAGCAGCTCCGCCAGGATTGAAAAACTGTTTTTT. The chain is built from TRBV11-2 and TRBJ1-4; no firm D call. V was trimmed by 4 bases and J by 7 bases, leaving 10 bases between them. Per germline, CDR1 SGHAT and CDR2 FQNNGV. The CDR3 consists of 13 residues.

This chain connects TRBV18 to TRBJ1-1, with 7 bases fitting TRBD1. Germline assignment: CDR1 KGHSH and CDR2 LQKENI. Trimming removed 6 bases from V and 2 bases from J; junction bases left unmatched: 6. This CDR3 has 14 amino acids. The CDR3 loop reads CASSGTVGNTEAFF. CDR3 DNA: TGTGCCAGCTCGGGGACAGTGGGAAACACTGAAGCTTTCTTT.

The genes are TRBV7-6 and TRBJ2-5; D is perhaps TRBD1 or TRBD2 (5 bases each). The germline gives CDR1 SGHVS, CDR2 FNYEAQ. The CDR3 sequence is 15 residues long. Between the trimmed V and J ends, which lost 5 bases and 5 bases, there was a span of 18 bases. CDR3 nucleotide sequence: TGTGCCAGCAGCCCTCCGACGGGAAGGGGTGAGACCCAGTACTTC. Its translation is CASSPPTGRGETQYF.

The chain employs TRBV6-5 and TRBJ2-2; D unresolved. V lost 6 bases and J lost 8, with 7 bases in between. Germline assignment: CDR1 MNHEY and CDR2 SVGAGI. The CDR3 is made up of 11 amino acids. CDR3 bases: TGTGCCAGCAGCCGCTCGGGGGAGCTGTTTTTT. This translates into CASSRSGELFF.

V and J are TRBV10-3 and TRBJ2-7, with a weak D call TRBD2 (5 bases). The CDR3 is 14 residues long. V dropped 3 bases and J dropped 1 base, with 10 bases sitting between them. In germline, CDR1 is ENHRY, CDR2 SYGVKD. The chain's CDR3 is CAISEVSGSYEQYF. The CDR3 nucleotides are TGTGCCATCAGTGAAGTCAGCGGATCCTACGAGCAGTACTTC.

The chain links TRBV9 to TRBJ1-5; D remains unclear. The CDR3 covers 13 residues. Per germline, CDR1 SGDLS and CDR2 YYNGEE. Trimming removed 0 bases from V and 4 bases from J, with 5 bases in between. Here the CDR3 DNA reads TGTGCCAGCAGCGTAGATATAAATCAGCCCCAGCATTTT. Residues: CASSVDINQPQHF.